This T cell receptor (beta chain) comes out of a study of identical twins. General study findings and limits: Abundant beta clonotypes from cord blood bore fewer insertions; memory repertoires lacked this pattern. The study based its conclusions on cross-sectional statistical analysis and did not follow the same donors.

Each CDR3 protein gets one entry after TCRdb re-called the 5' RACE reads with MiXCR. The repertoire holds around 650,000 distinct CDR3 sequences, with 7.1% as singletons. As to this clonotype: The antigen is not known.

CDR1 SEHNR and CDR2 FQNEAQ come from the germline V gene (reference sequence). V lost 2 bases, J lost 4 bases, and 7 bases stayed unmatched. The CDR3 extends over 15 amino acids. These data also formed part of another study, on yellow fever vaccine responses in identical twins.

The receptor comes from a woman aged 18-29 years in good health. What was sequenced was PBMCs. The V and J genes are TRBV7-9 and TRBJ2-5; 7 positions match TRBD2. The CDR3 loop is CASSLSTAGRETQYF. CDR3 sequence (DNA): TGTGCCAGCAGCTTATCTACAGCGGGGAGAGAGACCCAGTACTTC.